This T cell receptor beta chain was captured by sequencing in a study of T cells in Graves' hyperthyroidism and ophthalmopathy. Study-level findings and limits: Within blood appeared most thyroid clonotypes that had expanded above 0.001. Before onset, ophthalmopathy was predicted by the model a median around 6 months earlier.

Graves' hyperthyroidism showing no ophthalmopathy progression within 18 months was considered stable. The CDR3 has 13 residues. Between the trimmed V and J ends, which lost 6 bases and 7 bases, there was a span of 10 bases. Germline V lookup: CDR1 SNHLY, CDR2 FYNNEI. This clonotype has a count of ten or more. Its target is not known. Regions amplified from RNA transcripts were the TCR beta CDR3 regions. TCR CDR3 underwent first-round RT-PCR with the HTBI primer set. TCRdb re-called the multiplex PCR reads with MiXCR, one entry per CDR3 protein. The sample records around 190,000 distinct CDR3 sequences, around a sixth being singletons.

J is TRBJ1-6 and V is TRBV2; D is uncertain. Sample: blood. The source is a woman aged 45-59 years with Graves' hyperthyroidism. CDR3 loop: CASRLEVNSPLHF. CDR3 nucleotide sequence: TGTGCCAGCAGGCTCGAGGTGAATTCACCCCTCCACTTT.